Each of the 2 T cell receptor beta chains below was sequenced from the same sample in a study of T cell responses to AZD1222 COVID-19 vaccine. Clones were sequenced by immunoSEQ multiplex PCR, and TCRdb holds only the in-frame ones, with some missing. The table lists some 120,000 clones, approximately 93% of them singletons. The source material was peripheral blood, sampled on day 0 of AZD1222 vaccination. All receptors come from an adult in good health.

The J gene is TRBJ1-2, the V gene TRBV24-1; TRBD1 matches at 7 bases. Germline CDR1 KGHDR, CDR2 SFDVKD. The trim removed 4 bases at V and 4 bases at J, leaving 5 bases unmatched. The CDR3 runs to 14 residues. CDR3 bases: TGTGCCACCAGTGAAACCGGGACAGCCTATGGCTACACCTTC. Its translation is CATSETGTAYGYTF.

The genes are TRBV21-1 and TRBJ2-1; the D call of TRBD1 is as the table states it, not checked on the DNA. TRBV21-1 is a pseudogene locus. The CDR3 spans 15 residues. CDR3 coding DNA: TGTGCCAGCAGCGAAGACAGGGAAGGGTACAATGAGCAGTTCTTC. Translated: CASSEDREGYNEQFF.